This passage covers 7 T cell receptor beta chains from one sample sequenced in a study of T cell repertoires in aging, cancer and after chemotherapy. Amplification of TCR beta used genomic DNA extracted from peripheral blood. Multiplex touch-down PCR with TRB-A/B primers amplified rearranged V-D-J TRB sequences. TCRdb re-derived calls from the multiplex PCR reads in MiXCR, one entry per CDR3 protein. The data contain about 1,000 distinct CDR3 sequences, 86% of them singletons. Sequenced material: blood. The receptor source for this set is a human donor with a solid tumor.

The chain carries TRBV15 and TRBJ1-2; D not resolved. The CDR3 extends over 14 amino acids. Germline lookup yields CDR1 LNHNV and CDR2 YYDKDF (reference sequence). V lost 0 bases, J lost 7 bases, and 12 bases lay in between. CDR3 nucleotide sequence: TGTGCCACCAGCAGAGATTTGGGTCTGGGTGGCTACACCTTC. Amino acid sequence: CATSRDLGLGGYTF.

The chain uses TRBV20-1 and TRBJ2-7, with TRBD1 matching 7 bases. Looked up from germline, CDR1 is DFQATT and CDR2 is SNEGSKA (reference sequence). The CDR3 has 14 amino acids. V was clipped by 3 bases and J by 1 base; unmatched bases: 6. In nucleotides, the CDR3 is TGCAGTGCTAGTTGGCCAGGGGGATCCTACGAGCAGTACTTC. Translation gives CSASWPGGSYEQYF.

CDR3 sequence: CASSEGQEAYEQYF. The DNA for the CDR3 is TGTGCCAGCAGCGAGGGGCAGGAAGCCTACGAGCAGTACTTC. The chain is built from TRBV6-1 and TRBJ2-7; D may match TRBD1 or TRBD2 (5 bases each). V dropped 6 bases and J dropped 2 bases, with 14 bases sitting between them. The CDR3 totals 14 residues. Germline V gene data show CDR1 as MNHNS and CDR2 as SASEGT.

The chain uses TRBV5-6 and TRBJ2-7, with a possible D match to TRBD2 (6 bases). V was trimmed by 10 bases and J by 3 bases, leaving 20 bases between them. There are 14 residues in the CDR3. Germline V gene lookup returns CDR1 SGHDT and CDR2 YYEEEE. CDR3 in amino acids: CASHELGGLYEQYF. CDR3 sequence (DNA): TGTGCCTCCCACGAACTAGGAGGGCTCTACGAGCAGTACTTC.

The chain carries TRBV19 and TRBJ1-1, with D maybe TRBD1 (5 bases). Trimming took 0 bases from V and 5 from J, leaving 13 bases between them. The germline V gene encodes CDR1 LNHDA and CDR2 SQIVND (reference sequence). The CDR3 has 15 amino acids. This chain's CDR3 is CASSIEDSPQTEAFF. Here the CDR3 DNA reads TGTGCCAGTAGTATAGAAGACAGCCCTCAGACTGAAGCTTTCTTT.

This clonotype has only a few counts. The chain is built from TRBV6-5 and TRBJ1-2; 9 bases line up with TRBD1. CDR3 length: 13 amino acids. J was trimmed by 4 bases and V by 5 bases; bases with no gene match: 2. Germline CDR1 MNHEY, CDR2 SVGAGI. This CDR3 is CASSTGQGYGYTF. DNA of the CDR3: TGTGCCAGCAGTACGGGACAGGGCTATGGCTACACCTTC.

CDR3 sequence reads: CASSSAGAMHQPQHF. The CDR3 DNA follows: TGTGCCAGCAGTTCGGCCGGGGCGATGCATCAGCCCCAGCATTTT. This chain uses TRBV12-3 or TRBV12-4 with TRBJ1-5, with D perhaps TRBD1 (5 bases). This CDR3 contains 15 residues. Trimming cost V 4 bases and J 5 bases, with 15 bases left between them.